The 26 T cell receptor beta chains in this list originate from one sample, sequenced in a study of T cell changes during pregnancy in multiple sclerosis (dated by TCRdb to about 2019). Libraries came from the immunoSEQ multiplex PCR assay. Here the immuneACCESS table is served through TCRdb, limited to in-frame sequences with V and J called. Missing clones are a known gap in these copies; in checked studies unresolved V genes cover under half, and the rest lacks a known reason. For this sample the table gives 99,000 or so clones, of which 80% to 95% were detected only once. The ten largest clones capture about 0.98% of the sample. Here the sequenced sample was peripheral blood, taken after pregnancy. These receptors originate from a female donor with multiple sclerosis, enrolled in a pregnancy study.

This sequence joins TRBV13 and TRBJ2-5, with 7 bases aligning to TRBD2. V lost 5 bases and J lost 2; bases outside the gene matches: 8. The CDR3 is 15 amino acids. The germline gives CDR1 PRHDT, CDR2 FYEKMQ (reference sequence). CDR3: CASSPVGLRQETQYF. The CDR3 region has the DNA TGTGCCAGCAGCCCAGTGGGACTACGACAAGAGACCCAGTACTTC.

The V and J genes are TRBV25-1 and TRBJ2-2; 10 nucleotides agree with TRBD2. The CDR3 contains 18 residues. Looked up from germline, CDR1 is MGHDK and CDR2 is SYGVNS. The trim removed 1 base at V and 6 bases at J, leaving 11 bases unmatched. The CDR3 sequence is CASSEFGSSGRGAGELFF. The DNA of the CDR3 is TGTGCCAGCAGTGAATTTGGGTCTAGCGGGAGAGGGGCCGGGGAGCTGTTTTTT.

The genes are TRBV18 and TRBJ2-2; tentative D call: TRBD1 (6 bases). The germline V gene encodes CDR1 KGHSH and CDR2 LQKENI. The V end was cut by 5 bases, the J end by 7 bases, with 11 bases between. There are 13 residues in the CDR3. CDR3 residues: CASSSQGNGELFF. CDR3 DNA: TGTGCCAGCTCATCCCAGGGGAACGGGGAGCTGTTTTTT.

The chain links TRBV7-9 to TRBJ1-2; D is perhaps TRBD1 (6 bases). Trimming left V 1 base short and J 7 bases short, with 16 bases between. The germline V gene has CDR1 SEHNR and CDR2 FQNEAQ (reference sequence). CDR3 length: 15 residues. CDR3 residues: CASSLVETGRLGYTF. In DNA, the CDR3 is TGTGCCAGCAGCTTAGTGGAGACAGGCCGTCTTGGCTACACCTTC.

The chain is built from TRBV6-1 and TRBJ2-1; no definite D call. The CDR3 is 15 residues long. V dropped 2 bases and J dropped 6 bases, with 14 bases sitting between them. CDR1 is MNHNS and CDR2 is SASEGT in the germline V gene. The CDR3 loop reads CASSEKRFPFNEQFF. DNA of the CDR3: TGTGCCAGCAGTGAAAAGCGTTTTCCCTTCAATGAGCAGTTCTTC.

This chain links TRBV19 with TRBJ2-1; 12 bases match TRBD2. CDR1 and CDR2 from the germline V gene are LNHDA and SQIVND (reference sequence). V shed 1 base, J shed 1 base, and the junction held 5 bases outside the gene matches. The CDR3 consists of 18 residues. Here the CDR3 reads CASSIAGLAGGSYNEQFF. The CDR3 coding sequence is TGTGCCAGTAGTATAGCGGGGCTAGCGGGAGGGTCCTACAATGAGCAGTTCTTC.

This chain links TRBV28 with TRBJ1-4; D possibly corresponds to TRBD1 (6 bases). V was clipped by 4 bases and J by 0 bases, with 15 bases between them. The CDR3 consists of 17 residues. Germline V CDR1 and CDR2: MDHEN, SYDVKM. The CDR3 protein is CASSSPTHRATNEKLFF. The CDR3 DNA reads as TGTGCCAGCAGTTCTCCGACCCACAGGGCAACTAATGAAAAACTGTTTTTT.

The CDR3 region has the DNA TGTGCCAGCATGGCGGCAGACTATGGCTACACCTTC. It specifies CASMAADYGYTF. The chain is built from TRBV6-6 and TRBJ1-2; D gene unclear. This CDR3 spans 12 amino acids. V was cut by 7 bases and J by 3 bases, with 9 bases left in between. Germline CDR1 and CDR2: MNHNY and SVGAGI (reference sequence).

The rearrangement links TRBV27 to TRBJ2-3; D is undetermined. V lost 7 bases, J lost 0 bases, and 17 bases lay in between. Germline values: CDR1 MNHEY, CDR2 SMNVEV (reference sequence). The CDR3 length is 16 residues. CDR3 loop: CASIARPSASTDTQYF. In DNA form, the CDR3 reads TGTGCCAGCATCGCTCGACCAAGCGCTAGCACAGATACGCAGTATTTT.

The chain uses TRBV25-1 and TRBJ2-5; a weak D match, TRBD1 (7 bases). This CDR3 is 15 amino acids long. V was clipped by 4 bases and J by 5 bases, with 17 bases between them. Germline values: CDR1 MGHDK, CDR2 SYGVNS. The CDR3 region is CASSAPGGLAETQYF. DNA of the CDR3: TGTGCCAGCAGTGCCCCAGGGGGACTGGCGGAGACCCAGTACTTC.

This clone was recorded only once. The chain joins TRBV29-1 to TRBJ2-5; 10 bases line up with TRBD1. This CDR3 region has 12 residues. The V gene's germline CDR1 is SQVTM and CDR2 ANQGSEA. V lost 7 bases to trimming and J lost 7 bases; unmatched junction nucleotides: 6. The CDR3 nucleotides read TGCAGCGGTATGGACAGGGGGGGGACCCAGTACTTC. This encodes CSGMDRGGTQYF.

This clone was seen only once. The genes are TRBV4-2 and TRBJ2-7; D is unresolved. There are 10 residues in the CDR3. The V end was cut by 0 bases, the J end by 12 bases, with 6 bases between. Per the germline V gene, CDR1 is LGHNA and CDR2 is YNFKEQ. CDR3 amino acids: CASSQESLYF. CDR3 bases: TGTGCCAGCAGCCAAGAGAGTCTGTACTTC.

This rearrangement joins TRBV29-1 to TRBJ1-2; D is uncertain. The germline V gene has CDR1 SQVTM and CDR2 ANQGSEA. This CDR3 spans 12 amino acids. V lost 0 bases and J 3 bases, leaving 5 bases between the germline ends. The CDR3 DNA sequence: TGCAGCGTTGAAGACCTTGACTATGGCTACACCTTC. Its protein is CSVEDLDYGYTF.

The CDR3 region has the DNA TGTGCCAGCAGTTTACAGGGCCCCTACGAGCAGTACTTC. It translates to CASSLQGPYEQYF. The chain recombines TRBV27 with TRBJ2-7, with D perhaps matching TRBD1 (5 bases). The germline CDR1 and CDR2 sequences are MNHEY and SMNVEV (reference sequence). Trimming stripped 2 bases from V and 2 bases from J, with 7 bases between. The CDR3 sequence is 13 residues long.

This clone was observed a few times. The CDR3 loop is CASSLGGVSSASYEQYF. In nucleotides, the CDR3 is TGCGCCAGCAGCTTGGGGGGGGTGAGTTCCGCTTCCTACGAGCAGTACTTC. V gene TRBV5-1 combines with J gene TRBJ2-7, with D possibly being TRBD2 (6 bases). Trimming took 0 bases from V and 1 from J, leaving 17 bases between them. Germline CDR1 and CDR2: SGHRS and YFSETQ. This CDR3 spans 17 amino acids.

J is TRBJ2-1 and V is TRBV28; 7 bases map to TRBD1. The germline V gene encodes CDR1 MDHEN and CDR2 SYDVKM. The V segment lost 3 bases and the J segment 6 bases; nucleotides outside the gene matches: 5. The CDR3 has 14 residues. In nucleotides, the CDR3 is TGTGCCAGCAGTTTCGGGGCAGGGGGCAATGAGCAGTTCTTC. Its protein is CASSFGAGGNEQFF.

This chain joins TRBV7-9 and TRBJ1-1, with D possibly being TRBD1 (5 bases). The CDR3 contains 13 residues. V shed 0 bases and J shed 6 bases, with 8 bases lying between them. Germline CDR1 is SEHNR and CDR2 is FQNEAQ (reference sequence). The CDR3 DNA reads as TGTGCCAGCAGCTTAGCAGGGGAACCTGAAGCTTTCTTT. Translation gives CASSLAGEPEAFF.

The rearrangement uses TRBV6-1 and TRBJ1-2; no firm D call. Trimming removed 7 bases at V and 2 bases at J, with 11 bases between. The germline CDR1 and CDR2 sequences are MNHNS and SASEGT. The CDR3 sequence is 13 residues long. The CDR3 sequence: CASIPRGNYGYTF. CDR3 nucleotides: TGTGCCAGCATCCCGCGGGGAAACTATGGCTACACCTTC.

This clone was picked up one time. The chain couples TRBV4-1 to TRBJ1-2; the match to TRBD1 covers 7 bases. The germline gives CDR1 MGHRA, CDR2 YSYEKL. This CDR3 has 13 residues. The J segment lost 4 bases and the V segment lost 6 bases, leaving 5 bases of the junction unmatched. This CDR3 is CASRSQGIYGYTF. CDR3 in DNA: TGCGCCAGCAGGTCACAGGGGATCTATGGCTACACCTTC.

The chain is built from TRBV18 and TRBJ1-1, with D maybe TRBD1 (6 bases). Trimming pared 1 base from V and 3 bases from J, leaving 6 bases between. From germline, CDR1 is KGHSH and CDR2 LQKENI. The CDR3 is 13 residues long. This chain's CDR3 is CASSPRGHTEAFF. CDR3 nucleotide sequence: TGTGCCAGCTCACCACGGGGGCACACTGAAGCTTTCTTT. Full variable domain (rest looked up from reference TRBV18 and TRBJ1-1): NAGVMQNPRHLVRRRGQEARLRCSPMKGHSHVYWYRQLPEEGLKFMVYLQKENIIDESGMPKERFSAEFPKEGPSILRIQQVVRGDSAAYFCASSPRGHTEAFFGQGTRLTVV.

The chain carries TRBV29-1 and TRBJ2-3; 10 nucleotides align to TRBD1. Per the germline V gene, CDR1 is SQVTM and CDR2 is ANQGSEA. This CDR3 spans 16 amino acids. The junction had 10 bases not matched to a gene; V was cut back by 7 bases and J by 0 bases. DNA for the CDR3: TGCAGCGCGTGTCCCGGGACAGGGGTTAGCACAGATACGCAGTATTTT. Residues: CSACPGTGVSTDTQYF.

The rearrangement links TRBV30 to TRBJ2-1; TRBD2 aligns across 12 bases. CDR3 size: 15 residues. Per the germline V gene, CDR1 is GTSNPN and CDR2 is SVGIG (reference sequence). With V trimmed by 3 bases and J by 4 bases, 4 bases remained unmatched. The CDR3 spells CAWRETSGGYNEQFF. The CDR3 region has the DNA TGTGCCTGGAGAGAAACTAGCGGGGGGTACAATGAGCAGTTCTTC.

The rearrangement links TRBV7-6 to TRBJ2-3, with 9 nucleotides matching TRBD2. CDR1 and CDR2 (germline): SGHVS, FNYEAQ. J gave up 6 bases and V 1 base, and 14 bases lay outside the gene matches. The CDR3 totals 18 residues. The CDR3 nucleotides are TGTGCCAGCAGCTTAGAAGGGGGCGGGAGGGGTGTATCGGATACGCAGTATTTT. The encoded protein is CASSLEGGGRGVSDTQYF.

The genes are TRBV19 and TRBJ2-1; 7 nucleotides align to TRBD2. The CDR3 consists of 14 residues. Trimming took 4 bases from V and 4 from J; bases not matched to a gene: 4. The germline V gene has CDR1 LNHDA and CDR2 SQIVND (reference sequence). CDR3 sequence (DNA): TGTGCCAGTAGTACGCCTAGCGGTTACAATGAGCAGTTCTTC. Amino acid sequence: CASSTPSGYNEQFF.

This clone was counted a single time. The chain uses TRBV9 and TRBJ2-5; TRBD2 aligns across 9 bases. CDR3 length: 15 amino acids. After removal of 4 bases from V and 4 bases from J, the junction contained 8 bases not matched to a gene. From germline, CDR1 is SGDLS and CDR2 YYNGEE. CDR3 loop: CASSPGLALRETQYF. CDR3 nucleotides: TGTGCCAGCAGCCCGGGACTAGCTTTGCGAGAGACCCAGTACTTC.

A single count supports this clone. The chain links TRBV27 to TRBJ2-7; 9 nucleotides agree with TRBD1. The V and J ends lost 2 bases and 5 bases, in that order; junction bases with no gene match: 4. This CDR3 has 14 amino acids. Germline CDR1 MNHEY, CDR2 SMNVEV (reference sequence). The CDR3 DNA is TGTGCCAGCAGTTTAGGTACAGGGGGCAACGAGCAGTACTTC. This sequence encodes CASSLGTGGNEQYF.